The 14 T cell receptor beta chains below come from one sample, sequenced in a study of T cell responses to AZD1222 COVID-19 vaccine. Assay: immunoSEQ multiplex PCR; the TCRdb copy retains only in-frame clones and omits some. The sample shows 180,000 or so clones, roughly 94% of them seen only once. This sample comprised peripheral blood, obtained on day 0 of AZD1222 vaccination. The receptors were gathered from an adult in good health.

J is TRBJ2-3 and V is TRBV5-5, with D unresolved. The CDR3 loop spans 14 amino acids. The V gene lost 1 base and the J gene lost 2 bases, with 8 bases spanning the gap. Germline V gene data show CDR1 as SGHKS and CDR2 as YYEKEE (reference sequence). CDR3 nucleotides: TGTGCCAGCAGCTTGCAGCAGTTCACAGATACGCAGTATTTT. Protein: CASSLQQFTDTQYF.

The chain uses TRBV5-5 and TRBJ2-2; D possibly uses TRBD1 or TRBD2 (6 bases each). The germline V gene encodes CDR1 SGHKS and CDR2 YYEKEE (reference sequence). Trimming took 4 bases from V and 3 from J, leaving 13 bases between them. The CDR3 consists of 15 residues. In DNA, the CDR3 is TGTGCCAGCAGCCGTTGGGGGGCCTACACCGGGGAGCTGTTTTTT. Translated: CASSRWGAYTGELFF.

The chain uses TRBV5-1 and TRBJ1-3; D is undetermined. The CDR3 sequence is 15 residues long. Trimming removed 0 bases at V and 1 base at J, with 8 bases between. Germline loops: CDR1 SGHRS, CDR2 YFSETQ. The CDR3 reads CASSLDRQSGNTIYF. CDR3 sequence (DNA): TGCGCCAGCAGCTTGGACCGTCAGTCTGGAAACACCATATATTTT. Combining the CDR3 with reference TRBV5-1 and TRBJ1-3 gives the whole variable domain KAGVTQTPRYLIKTRGQQVTLSCSPISGHRSVSWYQQTPGQGLQFLFEYFSETQRNKGNFPGRFSGRQFSNSRSEMNVSTLELGDSALYLCASSLDRQSGNTIYFGEGSWLTVV.

The sample holds a few counts of this clone. The gene calls are TRBV29-1 and TRBJ1-1, with D possibly being TRBD1 (5 bases). The CDR3 runs 16 residues. Germline V gene data show CDR1 as SQVTM and CDR2 as ANQGSEA. The V end lost 1 base, the J end lost 3 bases, and 18 bases lay between the germline ends. CDR3 amino acids: CSVEGRGEIEDTEAFF. The CDR3, as DNA: TGCAGCGTTGAAGGTCGGGGGGAAATAGAGGACACTGAAGCTTTCTTT.

The V gene is TRBV5-1, the J gene TRBJ2-3; D perhaps matches TRBD2 (6 bases). The V gene's germline CDR1 is SGHRS and CDR2 YFSETQ. V was trimmed by 5 bases and J by 0 bases, leaving 16 bases between them. The CDR3 runs 16 residues. CDR3 residues: CASSSGTSWSTDTQYF. In DNA, the CDR3 is TGCGCCAGCAGTTCGGGAACTAGCTGGAGCACAGATACGCAGTATTTT.

The chain joins TRBV27 to TRBJ2-3; possibly TRBD2 for D (6 bases). Germline loops: CDR1 MNHEY, CDR2 SMNVEV (reference sequence). CDR3 length equals 15 residues. Trimming pared 5 bases from V and 2 bases from J, leaving 14 bases between. This CDR3 is CASSERGSYTDTQYF. In DNA, the CDR3 is TGTGCCAGCAGTGAACGGGGGTCTTACACAGATACGCAGTATTTT.

J is TRBJ2-7 and V is TRBV3-1 (or the pseudogene TRBV3-2); D may match TRBD1 or TRBD2 (7 bases each). Trimming cost V 2 bases and J 6 bases, with 14 bases left between them. Germline V gives CDR1 LGHDT, CDR2 YNNKEL (reference sequence). The CDR3 contains 14 residues. The CDR3 region has the DNA TGTGCCAGCAGCCAACGGGCCAGGGGGGGCGAGCAGTACTTC. Translation gives CASSQRARGGEQYF.

This chain links TRBV12-3 or TRBV12-4 with TRBJ1-6, with a possible D match to TRBD1 (6 bases). The CDR3 spans 13 residues. V lost 6 bases, J lost 7 bases, and 10 bases lay in between. CDR3 amino acids: CASRTTGNSPLHF. DNA for the CDR3: TGTGCCAGCAGGACAACAGGGAATTCACCCCTCCACTTT.

This clone has just one count. The CDR3 DNA sequence: TGTGCCAGCAGCGCAAGGGTTTCAATGAACACTGAAGCTTTCTTT. Amino acid sequence: CASSARVSMNTEAFF. The chain recombines TRBV9 with TRBJ1-1; D remains unclear. Per germline, CDR1 SGDLS and CDR2 YYNGEE. Trimming removed 3 bases from V and 0 bases from J, with 12 bases in between. The CDR3 spans 15 residues.

The chain is built from TRBV9 and TRBJ2-5; the match to TRBD2 covers 9 bases. The CDR3 spans 16 residues. Germline values: CDR1 SGDLS, CDR2 YYNGEE. V was clipped by 3 bases and J by 2 bases; unmatched bases: 8. CDR3 bases: TGTGCCAGCAGCGAGGGACTAGCAAGGACACAAGAGACCCAGTACTTC. Translated: CASSEGLARTQETQYF.

This chain links TRBV6-2 or TRBV6-3 with TRBJ2-2; D not resolved. The CDR3 runs to 12 residues. V was shortened by 2 bases and J by 5 bases, with 3 bases between the two germline ends. The V gene's germline CDR1 is MNHEY and CDR2 SVGEGT. The CDR3 sequence: CASSYRTGELFF. Written as DNA, the CDR3 is TGTGCCAGCAGTTACAGAACCGGGGAGCTGTTTTTT.

This chain connects TRBV12-3 or TRBV12-4 to TRBJ1-6; D ambiguous. The CDR3 is 13 amino acids. V lost 6 bases and J 9 bases, leaving 12 bases between the germline ends. The CDR3 protein is CASSPYRGSPLHF. CDR3 coding DNA: TGTGCCAGCAGCCCGTATAGAGGTTCACCCCTCCACTTT.

The chain uses TRBV4-2 and TRBJ2-3; 9 bases match TRBD2. The V gene end was trimmed by 0 bases and the J gene end by 9 bases; junction bases not matched to a gene: 16. This CDR3 comprises 18 residues. Germline V gives CDR1 LGHNA, CDR2 YNFKEQ. CDR3 amino acids: CASSQEIGLASREGTQYF. CDR3 coding DNA: TGTGCCAGCAGCCAAGAAATAGGACTAGCGTCCAGGGAGGGGACGCAGTATTTT.

This clone was seen once. This chain joins TRBV6-2 or TRBV6-3 and TRBJ1-5; D remains ambiguous. V was clipped by 0 bases and J by 4 bases, with 16 bases between them. The length of the CDR3 is 17 residues. Germline assignment: CDR1 MNHEY and CDR2 SVGEGT. The CDR3 here is CASSYSTPSIVNQPQHF. The DNA of the CDR3 is TGTGCCAGCAGTTACTCGACCCCCTCGATTGTAAATCAGCCCCAGCATTTT.